A selection of T cell receptor beta chains follows, all from one sample in a study of blood T cell repertoires in COVID-19. Assay used: immunoSEQ multiplex PCR; TCRdb lists only in-frame clones, some missing. The table includes under 300,000 clones, roughly 83% detected once. The sample consisted of peripheral blood. The receptors stem from a woman aged 80 or over with acute or convalescent COVID-19. Both conserved end residues are part of each CDR3.

CDR3aa	v_gene	j_gene
CASSAPGQMNTEAFF	TRBV2	TRBJ1-1
CASSQDFVSNQPQHF	TRBV4-1	TRBJ1-5
CASSFETGGTEAFF	TRBV5-1	TRBJ1-1
CASSFVSPLEGNEQFF	TRBV28	TRBJ2-1
CASSFRRDYGNEQFF	TRBV2	TRBJ2-1
CASSLVGVNQPQHF	TRBV5-6	TRBJ1-5
CASSLSGTSGGTETQYF	TRBV5-6	TRBJ2-5
CASSTWRAGMNTEAFF	TRBV5-1	TRBJ1-1
CASSLIANTGELFF	TRBV5-5	TRBJ2-2
CASSKNSPGDYGYTF	TRBV7-9	TRBJ1-2
CASSQEIRGKSYNEQFF	TRBV4-1	TRBJ2-1
CASSTGQHYEQYF	TRBV12-3/TRBV12-4	TRBJ2-7
CASTPQALYEQYF	TRBV6-5	TRBJ2-7
CASSSDSGGGSPLHF	TRBV5-4	TRBJ1-6
CASRGSYEQYF	TRBV19	TRBJ2-7
CASGLQGNEQFF	TRBV12-5	TRBJ2-1